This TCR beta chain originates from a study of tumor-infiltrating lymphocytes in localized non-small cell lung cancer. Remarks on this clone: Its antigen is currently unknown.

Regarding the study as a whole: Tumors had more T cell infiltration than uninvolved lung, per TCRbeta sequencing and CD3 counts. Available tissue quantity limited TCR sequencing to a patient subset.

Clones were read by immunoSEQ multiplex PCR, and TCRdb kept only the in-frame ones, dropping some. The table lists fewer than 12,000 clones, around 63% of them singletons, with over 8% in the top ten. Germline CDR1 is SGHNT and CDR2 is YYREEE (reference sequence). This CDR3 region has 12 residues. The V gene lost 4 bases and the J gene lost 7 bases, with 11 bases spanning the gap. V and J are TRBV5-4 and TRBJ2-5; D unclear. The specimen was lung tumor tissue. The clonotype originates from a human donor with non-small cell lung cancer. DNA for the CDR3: TGTGCCAGCAGCAGTAGGAATCCGACCCAGTACTTC. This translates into CASSSRNPTQYF.